This T cell receptor (beta chain) was profiled in a study of shared clonotypes between healthy human individuals. The overall study: The composition of the donors was a couple of women and a few men aged 18 to 49.

CDR1 is SGDLS, CDR2 YYNGEE, per germline. This CDR3 spans 15 amino acids. The V and J ends lost 4 bases and 8 bases respectively, with 21 bases between them. Each sorted subset replicate got 200 ng genomic DNA, tens of thousands of genomes. Profiling relied on immunoSEQ multiplex PCR, and the TCRdb table lists in-frame clones only, not all of them. Seen here are about 2.4 million clones, 85% to 95% observed once, and the top ten hold over 0.12%. Sequenced material: naive CD4+ T cells sorted from blood. Subset defined: CD45RA+ positively selected. This chain uses TRBV9 with TRBJ1-2; D perhaps matches TRBD1 (6 bases). The TCR comes from a man between 18 and 35 years old in good health. In DNA form, the CDR3 reads TGTGCCAGCAGCCTAGAGGTGGCAGGGGCGGAAGGCTACACCTTC. Translating gives CASSLEVAGAEGYTF.